This T cell receptor beta chain comes out of a study of regulatory T cells in long-lasting Graves disease. Study details: Recently diagnosed Graves' patients had received antithyroid drugs for under 3 months.

Time point in this sample: newly diagnosed GD, antithyroid drugs for less than 3 months. The TCR library was made from RNA extracted from PBMCs. Arm-PCR with iRepertoire HTBI primers amplified the CDR3 regions for these TCR beta libraries. TCRdb itself ran the multiplex PCR reads through MiXCR, one entry per CDR3 protein. The sample yields 350,000 to 450,000 distinct CDR3 sequences, approximately 15% seen once. Trimming cost V 3 bases and J 3 bases, with 14 bases left between them. Per germline, CDR1 LNHDA and CDR2 SQIVND (reference sequence). This CDR3 contains 15 residues. This clonotype was counted ten times or more. The same specimen was also included in a second study, on T cells in Graves' hyperthyroidism and ophthalmopathy.

This receptor was identified in a middle-aged woman with Graves disease. The J gene is TRBJ1-1, the V gene TRBV19, with D possibly being TRBD1 (5 bases). Sequenced here: peripheral blood mononuclear cells (PBMCs), sampled at new diagnosis, from a patient treated with antithyroid drugs. CDR3 in DNA: TGTGCCAGTAGTATTGAGGGGCGCGCGTACACTGAAGCTTTCTTT. Amino acids: CASSIEGRAYTEAFF.